The 19 T cell receptor beta chains presented below share a single source sample, sequenced in a study of cytomegalovirus exposure and HLA in healthy donors. This PCR relied on a set of 60 Vbeta primers and 13 Jbeta primers. TCRdb's copy holds only in-frame clones and misses some; the assay was immunoSEQ multiplex PCR. The sample has over 100,000 clones, nearly 80% seen once. The specimen was PBMCs. These receptors came from a male donor in good health and CMV-seronegative.

This chain links TRBV5-1 with TRBJ2-7; a weak D match, TRBD1 (5 bases). Germline CDR1 reads SGHRS; CDR2 reads YFSETQ. V lost 7 bases and J 3 bases, leaving 17 bases between the germline ends. The CDR3 is 14 residues long. The CDR3 nucleotides read TGCGCCAGCGCCCTTGAGACAGCAGACTACGAGCAGTACTTC. It translates to CASALETADYEQYF.

The J gene is TRBJ2-3, the V gene TRBV5-8; no firm D call. V was shortened by 5 bases and J by 1 base, with 11 bases between the two germline ends. This CDR3 is built from 14 residues. Germline V gives CDR1 SGHTS, CDR2 YDEGEE. The CDR3 region is CASSTWSGTDTQYF. Written as DNA, the CDR3 is TGTGCCAGCAGTACCTGGAGCGGCACAGATACGCAGTATTTT.

V is TRBV6-5 and J is TRBJ1-2; no firm D call. Germline V lookup: CDR1 MNHEY, CDR2 SVGAGI. V was pared by 3 bases and J by 4 bases, with 9 bases between. This CDR3 spans 13 amino acids. The CDR3, as DNA: TGTGCCAGCAGTTATACAGAGTTCTATGGCTACACCTTC. As protein: CASSYTEFYGYTF.

The chain uses TRBV9 and TRBJ2-5; TRBD1 aligns across 7 bases. CDR1 and CDR2 (germline): SGDLS, YYNGEE. This CDR3 spans 15 amino acids. V shed 3 bases, J shed 1 base, and the junction held 6 bases outside the gene matches. The chain's CDR3 is CASSARDSLQETQYF. DNA of the CDR3: TGTGCCAGCAGCGCAAGGGACAGTCTCCAAGAGACCCAGTACTTC.

The chain combines TRBV28 with TRBJ2-3; 8 nucleotides line up with TRBD2. Germline-derived CDR1 and CDR2 are MDHEN and SYDVKM. The CDR3 contains 15 residues. V lost 7 bases, J lost 6 bases, and 12 bases stayed unmatched. The CDR3 DNA sequence: TGTGCCAGCACCTCGGGGGCGGGGGGCCGGGATACGCAGTATTTT. Translated: CASTSGAGGRDTQYF.

This chain joins TRBV7-2 and TRBJ2-5, with a tentative D call TRBD2 (5 bases). Germline CDR1 and CDR2: SGHTA and FQGNSA. Trimming removed 1 base from V and 0 bases from J, with 9 bases in between. The CDR3 spans 15 residues. Here the CDR3 reads CASSLVGGYQETQYF. The CDR3 DNA is TGTGCCAGCAGCTTAGTGGGCGGGTACCAAGAGACCCAGTACTTC.

The J gene is TRBJ1-2, the V gene TRBV25-1; the match to TRBD1 covers 10 bases. The CDR3 length is 14 residues. The ends lost 3 bases at V and 8 bases at J; junction bases unmatched: 6. CDR1 MGHDK and CDR2 SYGVNS come from the germline V gene. In nucleotides, the CDR3 is TGTGCCAGCAGTGAGACAGGGGGCTCAAGCGGCTACACCTTC. Protein: CASSETGGSSGYTF.

V is TRBV21-1 and J is TRBJ2-1; the D call in the table, TRBD1, was not verified against the DNA. TRBV21-1 is shown as a pseudogene. CDR3 length: 16 residues. In DNA form, the CDR3 reads TGTGCCAGCAGCAAAAAAGGCAGGGTATCGGACAATGAGCAGTTCTTC. Protein: CASSKKGRVSDNEQFF.

The chain joins TRBV7-2 to TRBJ2-3, with TRBD1 as a possible D gene (5 bases). From germline, CDR1 is SGHTA and CDR2 FQGNSA. There are 13 residues in the CDR3. The CDR3 is CATRAGHTDTQYF. The CDR3 nucleotides read TGTGCTACCAGGGCAGGACACACAGATACGCAGTATTTT.

The gene calls are TRBV7-9 and TRBJ2-1; D possibly corresponds to TRBD1 (6 bases). The CDR3 has 18 amino acids. The germline CDR1 and CDR2 sequences are SEHNR and FQNEAQ (reference sequence). Trimming took off 1 base at V and 6 bases at J, with 22 bases between the two ends. CDR3 in amino acids: CASSLGGRGRSLGNEQFF. The CDR3, as DNA: TGTGCCAGCAGCTTAGGAGGCAGGGGCCGTTCCTTGGGCAATGAGCAGTTCTTC.

On this clone: One end of the junction is discordant with germline, which a read error may explain. This sample also contains other DNA sequences that code for the same CDR3. The V gene is TRBV5-4, the J gene TRBJ1-4; 7 nucleotides line up with TRBD1. The CDR3 sequence is 14 residues long. Germline V gene data show CDR1 as SGHNT and CDR2 as YYREEE (reference sequence). The CDR3 nucleotides read TGTGCCAGCAGCCGGGACAGAAACAATGAAAAGCTGTTTTTT. Amino acid sequence: CASSRDRNNEKLFF. Full variable domain (rest looked up from reference TRBV5-4 and TRBJ1-4): ETGVTQSPTHLIKTRGQQVTLRCSSQSGHNTVSWYQQALGQGPQFIFQYYREEENGRGNFPPRFSGLQFPNYSSELNVNALELDDSALYLCASSRDRNNEKLFFGSGTQLSVL.

The V gene is TRBV19, the J gene TRBJ1-1; a weak D match, TRBD1 (6 bases). CDR3 length equals 17 residues. Germline loops: CDR1 LNHDA, CDR2 SQIVND (reference sequence). Trimming took off 3 bases at V and 0 bases at J, with 17 bases between the two ends. Here the CDR3 DNA reads TGTGCCAGTAGTATGAATGGGGGGGCTCGGGTGAACACTGAAGCTTTCTTT. It encodes CASSMNGGARVNTEAFF.

V and J are TRBV30 and TRBJ1-5; D is uncertain. Per the germline V gene, CDR1 is GTSNPN and CDR2 is SVGIG (reference sequence). The ends were cut back, 2 bases at V and 0 bases at J, with 11 bases in the middle. This CDR3 is built from 15 residues. The CDR3 loop reads CAWSQAFYSNQPQHF. CDR3 in DNA: TGTGCCTGGAGTCAGGCCTTCTATAGCAATCAGCCCCAGCATTTT.

This clone was observed a few times. The rearrangement joins TRBV6-5 to TRBJ1-2; TRBD1 might be the D (5 bases). The CDR3 is 15 amino acids. Germline loops: CDR1 MNHEY, CDR2 SVGAGI. The V end was cut by 5 bases, the J end by 6 bases, with 19 bases between. The CDR3 spells CASSPRSWEGDGYTF. The CDR3 coding sequence is TGTGCCAGCAGTCCTCGAAGCTGGGAAGGGGATGGCTACACCTTC.

V gene TRBV29-1 combines with J gene TRBJ2-2, with 10 bases that match TRBD1. Germline V lookup: CDR1 SQVTM, CDR2 ANQGSEA. V trimming: 7 bases; J trimming: 4 bases; junction bases outside the gene matches: 6. This CDR3 comprises 14 residues. In DNA form, the CDR3 reads TGCAGCGCCGTAGGGACAGGGGTCACCGGGGAGCTGTTTTTT. Its protein product is CSAVGTGVTGELFF.

This chain connects TRBV30 to TRBJ2-4; TRBD2 might be the D (5 bases). This CDR3 spans 16 amino acids. Germline V CDR1 and CDR2: GTSNPN, SVGIG (reference sequence). With 0 bases removed from V and 2 bases from J, the gap between germline ends came to 14 bases. The CDR3 reads CAWSVGSGGPKNIQYF. CDR3 DNA sequence: TGTGCCTGGAGTGTTGGAAGTGGAGGTCCCAAAAACATTCAGTACTTC.

The V gene is TRBV7-2, the J gene TRBJ2-5; 7 bases are shared with TRBD2. J lost 2 bases, V lost 2 bases, and 2 bases had no gene match. The CDR3 sequence is 14 residues long. Germline V CDR1 and CDR2: SGHTA, FQGNSA. The CDR3: CASSLMGGQETQYF. The CDR3 DNA reads as TGTGCCAGCAGCTTAATGGGGGGGCAAGAGACCCAGTACTTC.

V gene TRBV6-5 combines with J gene TRBJ2-3, with 9 bases matching TRBD1. Per the germline V gene, CDR1 is MNHEY and CDR2 is SVGAGI. The V segment lost 0 bases and the J segment 4 bases; nucleotides outside the gene matches: 2. This CDR3 is built from 15 residues. The CDR3 spells CASSYSGQGADTQYF. CDR3 nucleotides: TGTGCCAGCAGTTACTCGGGACAGGGAGCAGATACGCAGTATTTT.

The J gene is TRBJ1-6, the V gene TRBV10-3; 9 nucleotides align to TRBD1. The CDR3 is made up of 13 amino acids. The junction had 8 bases not matched to a gene; V was cut back by 11 bases and J by 9 bases. Germline CDR1 is ENHRY and CDR2 is SYGVKD. The CDR3 DNA reads as TGTGCCGGGCAGGGGACAGGGAGTTCACCCCTCCACTTT. Translating it yields CAGQGTGSSPLHF.